The T cell receptor (beta chain) under discussion was sequenced for a study of OX40 agonist ivuxolimab in advanced cancers. The wider study: The patients got ivuxolimab, which is an agonistic anti-OX40 (CD134) antibody. Broader study findings: Low normalized T-cell clonal expansion also characterized some of the nonresponders. CD8+ T cells showed, on average, more clonal expansion than CD4+ cells.

Generated by immunoSEQ multiplex PCR, the TCRdb table keeps only in-frame clones and is missing some. The sample has approximately 47,000 clones; roughly 86% are singletons. This clone turned up a few times. The antigen remains unidentified. The CDR3 runs to 15 residues. The germline V gene has CDR1 SGHRS and CDR2 YFSETQ. Trimming at V came to 2 bases and at J to 7 bases, leaving 12 bases not matched to a gene. V gene TRBV5-1 combines with J gene TRBJ2-7; 7 bases agree with TRBD2. The sequences come from CD4+ or CD8+ T cells sorted from blood, collected in a trial of the OX40 agonist ivuxolimab. The source of this sequence is an adult with an advanced solid tumor such as melanoma, head and neck, liver or kidney cancer. Written as DNA, the CDR3 is TGCGCCAGCAGCTTCTTCCTTGCGGGAGCGGGAGAGCAGTACTTC. Its translation is CASSFFLAGAGEQYF.